This TCR beta chain was profiled in a study of cytomegalovirus exposure and HLA in healthy donors. PCR involved 60 Vbeta and 13 Jbeta primers. Only in-frame clones appear in the TCRdb table, and some are missing; sequencing was by immunoSEQ multiplex PCR. This table holds approximately 150,000 clones, roughly 78% found once. Input material: PBMCs. The origin of this receptor is a man younger than 35 in good health and CMV-seropositive.

CDR3 nucleotide sequence: TGTGCCAGTAGTATAGACCTGGGACTAGCGGGCCCATACAATGAGCAGTTCTTC. As protein: CASSIDLGLAGPYNEQFF. The chain carries TRBV19 and TRBJ2-1; 12 bases are a match to TRBD2. The trim removed 0 bases at V and 4 bases at J, leaving 7 bases unmatched. CDR1 is LNHDA, CDR2 SQIVND, per germline (reference sequence). This CDR3 region has 18 residues. The variable domain in full, with the rest retrieved from reference TRBV19 and TRBJ2-1, is DGGITQSPKYLFRKEGQNVTLSCEQNLNHDAMYWYRQDPGQGLRLIYYSQIVNDFQKGDIAEGYSVSREKKESFPLTVTSAQKNPTAFYLCASSIDLGLAGPYNEQFFGPGTRLTVL.